This T cell receptor beta chain was obtained from a study of blood T cell repertoires in COVID-19. Study-wide background: Acute and convalescent COVID-19 samples came from the United States, Italy and Spain. PBMCs, B-cell-depleted T cells, or T cells provided the cDNA or gDNA that made up the material.

Clones were read by immunoSEQ multiplex PCR, and TCRdb kept only the in-frame ones, dropping some. The table lists about 150,000 clones, roughly nine tenths of them singletons. The sequenced material came from peripheral blood. This receptor was obtained from a middle-aged man with acute or convalescent COVID-19.

CDR3 loop: CASSRQGMVNTEAFF. The CDR3, as DNA: TGTGCCAGCAGCCGACAGGGTATGGTGAACACTGAAGCTTTCTTT. The J gene is TRBJ1-1, the V gene TRBV11-2; 7 bases are a match to TRBD1. This CDR3 spans 15 amino acids. Trimming at V came to 5 bases and at J to 0 bases, leaving 6 bases not matched to a gene. CDR1 is SGHAT and CDR2 is FQNNGV in the germline V gene.